These T cell receptor beta chains were read from a single sample in a study of blood T cell repertoires in COVID-19. Libraries were prepared by immunoSEQ multiplex PCR; TCRdb keeps only in-frame clonotypes and omits some of them. The sample lists 430,000 or so clones; 88% were seen once. The sample consisted of PBMCs or T cells enriched from blood (not recorded which). The receptors stem from a woman aged 40 to 50 who had recovered from COVID-19. CDR3s include the opening cysteine and the closing phenylalanine or tryptophan. D genes are given only for firm matches. Clone size is shown for a subset of rows, as once, few, many or a class of expanded clone.

clone size: -
D gene: -
V gene: TRBV19
J gene: TRBJ2-7
CDR3 protein: CASSVTQGSYEQYF
CDR3 DNA: TGTGCCAGTAGTGTCACCCAGGGGTCCTACGAGCAGTACTTC

clone size: -
D gene: -
V gene: TRBV25-1
J gene: TRBJ1-3
CDR3 protein: CASGHGNTIYF
CDR3 DNA: TGTGCCAGCGGCCATGGAAACACCATATATTTT

clone size: -
D gene: TRBD1
V gene: TRBV29-1
J gene: TRBJ1-2
CDR3 protein: CSVAGGQGVAYGYTF
CDR3 DNA: TGCAGCGTTGCAGGGGGACAGGGGGTGGCCTATGGCTACACCTTC

clone size: many
D gene: -
V gene: TRBV3-1/TRBV3-2
J gene: TRBJ2-5
CDR3 protein: CASSQKTTVAQETQYF
CDR3 DNA: TGTGCCAGCAGCCAAAAAACGACCGTAGCCCAAGAGACCCAGTACTTC

clone size: -
D gene: TRBD2
V gene: TRBV9
J gene: TRBJ2-1
CDR3 protein: CASSALGLAFQEQFF
CDR3 DNA: TGTGCCAGCAGCGCCCTGGGACTAGCTTTTCAAGAGCAGTTCTTC

clone size: -
D gene: TRBD2
V gene: TRBV6-1
J gene: TRBJ2-5
CDR3 protein: CASSETSGSWETQYF
CDR3 DNA: TGTGCCAGCAGTGAAACTAGCGGGAGTTGGGAGACCCAGTACTTC

clone size: -
D gene: TRBD1
V gene: TRBV25-1
J gene: TRBJ1-2
CDR3 protein: CASSEGQGAPGYTF
CDR3 DNA: TGTGCCAGCAGTGAAGGACAGGGGGCGCCGGGCTACACCTTC

clone size: -
D gene: TRBD1
V gene: TRBV18
J gene: TRBJ2-5
CDR3 protein: CASSRRGLRETQYF
CDR3 DNA: TGTGCCAGCTCACGCAGGGGGCTAAGGGAGACCCAGTACTTC

clone size: -
D gene: TRBD1
V gene: TRBV5-4
J gene: TRBJ2-7
CDR3 protein: CASSLEVGQGRYEQYF
CDR3 DNA: TGTGCCAGCAGCTTGGAGGTGGGACAGGGAAGATACGAGCAGTACTTC

clone size: -
D gene: TRBD1
V gene: TRBV18
J gene: TRBJ1-2
CDR3 protein: CASSPVDQGAKGYTF
CDR3 DNA: TGTGCCAGCTCACCGGTCGATCAGGGGGCGAAGGGCTACACCTTC